These 3 T cell receptor beta chains were all obtained from the same sample, sequenced in a study of blood T cell repertoires in COVID-19. The repertoire was sequenced with immunoSEQ multiplex PCR; TCRdb's copy has only in-frame clones and lacks some. Of 140,000 to 150,000 clones in the sample, roughly 84% are singletons; the top ten hold about 40%. Sequencing was done on a sample of peripheral blood. These receptors all stem from a human donor in a cohort sampled during active COVID-19.

The chain combines TRBV11-3 with TRBJ1-5, with D possibly matching TRBD1 (5 bases). CDR3 length equals 15 residues. Trimming took off 0 bases at V and 7 bases at J, with 13 bases between the two ends. Germline CDR1 SGHNT, CDR2 YENEEA. The CDR3 bases are TGTGCCAGCAGCTTAGATGGGCGGGGGGGGCAGCCCCAGCATTTT. Translated: CASSLDGRGGQPQHF.

The chain links TRBV14 to TRBJ1-3, with a weak D call TRBD1 (5 bases). The V end was cut by 3 bases, the J end by 0 bases, with 9 bases between. There are 15 residues in the CDR3. The germline CDR1 and CDR2 sequences are SGHDN and FVKESK. The CDR3 spells CASSQGGSSGNTIYF. DNA for the CDR3: TGTGCCAGCAGCCAGGGGGGGTCCTCTGGAAACACCATATATTTT.

The V and J genes are TRBV2 and TRBJ2-1; perhaps TRBD2 as D (6 bases). Germline V gene sequence: CDR1 SNHLY, CDR2 FYNNEI. V lost 1 base to trimming and J lost 1 base, with 11 bases between them. CDR3 length: 16 amino acids. This chain's CDR3 is CASSEEMAGSYNEQFF. Written as DNA, the CDR3 is TGTGCCAGCAGTGAAGAGATGGCGGGGTCCTACAATGAGCAGTTCTTC.